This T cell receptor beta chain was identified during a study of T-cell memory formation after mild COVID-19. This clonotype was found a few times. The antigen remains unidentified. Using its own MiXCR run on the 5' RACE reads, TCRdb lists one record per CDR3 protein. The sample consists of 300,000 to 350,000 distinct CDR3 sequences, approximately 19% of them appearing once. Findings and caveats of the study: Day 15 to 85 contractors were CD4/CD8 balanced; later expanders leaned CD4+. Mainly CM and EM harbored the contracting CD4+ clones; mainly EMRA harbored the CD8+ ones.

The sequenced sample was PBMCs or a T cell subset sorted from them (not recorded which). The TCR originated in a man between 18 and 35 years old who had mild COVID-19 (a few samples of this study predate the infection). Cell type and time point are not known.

CDR3 amino acids: CASTKTSEGETQYF. The CDR3 DNA is TGTGCCAGCACCAAGACTAGCGAAGGGGAGACCCAGTACTTC. This chain links TRBV9 with TRBJ2-5; TRBD2 agrees at 8 bases. This CDR3 contains 14 residues. Germline values: CDR1 SGDLS, CDR2 YYNGEE. V shed 6 bases, J shed 5 bases, and the junction held 9 bases outside the gene matches.